The 18 T cell receptor beta chains presented below share a single source sample, sequenced in a study of cytomegalovirus exposure and HLA in healthy donors. Both 60 Vbeta primers and 13 Jbeta primers went into the PCR. The table came from immunoSEQ multiplex PCR; TCRdb's copy has only in-frame clones and leaves some out. Seen here are about 130,000 clones, 65% to 80% observed once, and the top ten hold approximately 1.6%. The sequenced sample was PBMCs. These receptors were taken from a woman under 30 in good health and CMV-seronegative.

This clone appeared a single time. The chain carries TRBV29-1 and TRBJ1-2; the D is unclear. This CDR3 has 10 residues. Germline V CDR1 and CDR2: SQVTM, ANQGSEA. Trimming took off 4 bases at V and 7 bases at J, with 7 bases between the two ends. The CDR3 reads CSVGGSGYTF. For the CDR3, the DNA is TGCAGCGTTGGAGGGAGTGGCTACACCTTC.

V usage is TRBV25-1 and J usage is TRBJ1-2; 9 nucleotides line up with TRBD1. Germline CDR1 reads MGHDK; CDR2 reads SYGVNS. This CDR3 region has 14 residues. V lost 6 bases to trimming and J lost 2 bases; unmatched junction nucleotides: 4. The CDR3 DNA sequence: TGTGCCAGCAGCGAGACAGGGGGGAACTATGGCTACACCTTC. Translated: CASSETGGNYGYTF.

This clone was picked up a small number of times. V is TRBV5-1 and J is TRBJ1-5; D is unresolved. CDR1 is SGHRS, CDR2 YFSETQ, per germline. V shed 1 base and J shed 0 bases, with 11 bases lying between them. This CDR3 comprises 16 residues. In DNA form, the CDR3 reads TGCGCCAGCAGCTTGTTGCCGGGTCATAGCAATCAGCCCCAGCATTTT. The encoded protein is CASSLLPGHSNQPQHF.

This clone was seen a few times. CDR3 DNA: TGTGCCAGCAGCTTGAGATATGGGGGAGGGTACTACGAGCAGTACTTC. It encodes CASSLRYGGGYYEQYF. J is TRBJ2-7 and V is TRBV5-4, with 7 positions matching TRBD2. Germline CDR1 SGHNT, CDR2 YYREEE (reference sequence). J was trimmed by 3 bases and V by 1 base; bases with no gene match: 10. This CDR3 region has 16 residues.

The chain carries TRBV6-1 and TRBJ1-1; D may be TRBD1 (6 bases). V lost 3 bases, J lost 1 base, and 9 bases lay in between. Germline V gives CDR1 MNHNS, CDR2 SASEGT. The CDR3 is made up of 14 amino acids. DNA of the CDR3: TGTGCCAGCAGTGATCGGACAGAGAACACTGAAGCTTTCTTT. Protein sequence: CASSDRTENTEAFF.

V gene TRBV6-4 combines with J gene TRBJ2-1; TRBD1 is a possible D gene (5 bases). The V end was cut by 11 bases, the J end by 0 bases, with 17 bases between. The CDR3 runs to 15 residues. Per the germline V gene, CDR1 is MRHNA and CDR2 is SNTAGT. The CDR3, as DNA: TGTGCCCTAGACAGTCCACGAAGCTCCTACAATGAGCAGTTCTTC. This translates into CALDSPRSSYNEQFF.

CDR3 DNA: TGTGCCAGCAGCCCCCCCGGTCCCAAAAACATTCAGTACTTC. Translated, it gives CASSPPGPKNIQYF. The rearrangement uses TRBV7-2 and TRBJ2-4, with unresolved D. The CDR3 is 14 amino acids. V was cut by 5 bases and J by 2 bases, with 10 bases left in between. Germline V lookup: CDR1 SGHTA, CDR2 FQGNSA.

The CDR3 DNA is TGTGCCAGCAGCTTAGTAGGTCGGAGCGGACCTGGCACAGATACGCAGTATTTT. It codes for CASSLVGRSGPGTDTQYF. V and J are TRBV7-2 and TRBJ2-3; D is possibly TRBD2 (5 bases). This CDR3 contains 18 residues. V shed 1 base and J shed 1 base, with 18 bases lying between them. CDR1 and CDR2 from the germline V gene are SGHTA and FQGNSA.

This clone turned up a few times. The chain is built from TRBV6-5 and TRBJ1-2, with D maybe TRBD1 (6 bases). CDR1 MNHEY and CDR2 SVGAGI come from the germline V gene. Trimming took off 6 bases at V and 2 bases at J, with 10 bases between the two ends. This CDR3 comprises 13 residues. CDR3 loop: CASRDSGNYGYTF. The CDR3 DNA sequence: TGTGCCAGCAGGGACAGCGGAAACTATGGCTACACCTTC.

The CDR3 sequence is CASSEGVGGANVLTF. CDR3 nucleotides: TGTGCCAGCAGCGAAGGGGTGGGGGGGGCCAACGTCCTGACTTTC. The chain employs TRBV5-6 and TRBJ2-6; a possible D gene is TRBD1 (5 bases). V was clipped by 4 bases and J by 4 bases, with 12 bases between them. CDR1 is SGHDT, CDR2 YYEEEE, per germline. The CDR3 contains 15 residues.

The CDR3 DNA reads TGTGCCAGCAGTTCGACAGGGGAGGGACTGTTTTTT. Amino acids: CASSSTGEGLFF. The chain uses TRBV27 and TRBJ1-4; TRBD1 matches 8 bases. V shed 4 bases, J shed 13 bases, and the junction held 5 bases outside the gene matches. The CDR3 has 12 residues. Germline V gives CDR1 MNHEY, CDR2 SMNVEV (reference sequence).

This clone was seen once. Additional DNA sequences in this sample encode the identical CDR3. The chain uses TRBV11-2 and TRBJ1-1; tentatively, D is TRBD1 (5 bases). Germline assignment: CDR1 SGHAT and CDR2 FQNNGV. Trimming shortened V by 4 bases and J by 4 bases, and 10 bases separated the two germline ends. The CDR3 consists of 13 residues. The CDR3 sequence is CASSSDRATEAFF. The CDR3 nucleotides are TGTGCCAGCAGCTCCGACAGAGCCACTGAAGCTTTCTTT.

In its sample, this clone was seen a few times. A read error may produce the germline difference seen at one junction end. The rearrangement uses TRBV5-1 and TRBJ2-5, with 8 bases that match TRBD1. Germline V gene sequence: CDR1 SGHRS, CDR2 YFSETQ. This CDR3 comprises 13 residues. CDR3 in amino acids: CASSPTGGRSWDF. The CDR3 nucleotides are TGCGCCAGCAGCCCCACAGGGGGTCGTAGCTGGGACTTC.

This rearrangement joins TRBV29-1 to TRBJ1-1, with 7 bases that match TRBD1. The CDR3 totals 19 residues. V shed 6 bases and J 0 bases; nucleotides not matched to a gene: 22. The germline CDR1 and CDR2 sequences are SQVTM and ANQGSEA. This CDR3 reads CSVVRTGQPSIRMNTEAFF. CDR3 sequence (DNA): TGCAGCGTGGTGCGGACGGGACAGCCCTCCATCCGCATGAACACTGAAGCTTTCTTT. The whole variable domain, remainder taken from reference TRBV29-1 and TRBJ1-1, is SAVISQKPSRDICQRGTSLTIQCQVDSQVTMMFWYRQQPGQSLTLIATANQGSEATYESGFVIDKFPISRPNLTFSTLTVSNMSPEDSSIYLCSVVRTGQPSIRMNTEAFFGQGTRLTVV.

This clone has a single count. This chain connects TRBV5-1 to TRBJ2-2; tentative D call: TRBD1 (5 bases). The CDR3 extends over 16 amino acids. Between the trimmed V and J ends, which lost 4 bases and 6 bases, there was a span of 19 bases. CDR1 is SGHRS, CDR2 YFSETQ, per germline. The CDR3 DNA sequence: TGCGCCAGCAGCCGACAGTCCGGTTTTCGATCCGGGGAGCTGTTTTTT. This gives the protein CASSRQSGFRSGELFF.

The J gene is TRBJ2-7, the V gene TRBV19; the match to TRBD2 covers 8 bases. CDR1 LNHDA and CDR2 SQIVND come from the germline V gene (reference sequence). The CDR3 covers 13 residues. V lost 6 bases and J lost 7; bases outside the gene matches: 8. The chain's CDR3 is CASSRTSWDEQYF. The CDR3 DNA is TGTGCCAGTAGCAGGACTAGCTGGGATGAGCAGTACTTC.

The chain links TRBV7-6 to TRBJ2-2; 8 positions match TRBD2. The V and J ends lost 1 base and 5 bases, in that order; junction bases with no gene match: 9. The CDR3 runs 17 residues. CDR1 SGHVS and CDR2 FNYEAQ come from the germline V gene. In DNA form, the CDR3 reads TGTGCCAGCAGCTTAGGGGGAGCGGGAGTAGAAACCGGGGAGCTGTTTTTT. Translating gives CASSLGGAGVETGELFF.

V usage is TRBV29-1 and J usage is TRBJ2-3; 8 bases map to TRBD2. CDR3 length equals 14 residues. The V gene's germline CDR1 is SQVTM and CDR2 ANQGSEA. The ends lost 4 bases at V and 2 bases at J; junction bases unmatched: 5. CDR3 DNA sequence: TGCAGCGTTGTTGCGCGGGAGGTCACAGATACGCAGTATTTT. Protein product: CSVVAREVTDTQYF.